The subject of this entry is one T cell receptor beta chain. This sample was included in a study of blood T cell repertoires in COVID-19. Repertoires were generated with immunoSEQ multiplex PCR, while TCRdb's copy carries only in-frame clones and drops some. The repertoire holds roughly 220,000 clones, with 80% to 85% as singletons. The CDR3 consists of 14 residues. V lost 1 base, J lost 5 bases, and 1 base stayed unmatched. CDR1 is SGHTA, CDR2 FQGNSA, per germline. The receptor was derived from a woman in her twenties or thirties who had recovered from COVID-19. The specimen was peripheral blood. J is TRBJ2-2 and V is TRBV7-2; TRBD2 matches at 7 bases. Written as DNA, the CDR3 is TGTGCCAGCAGCTTAGGCGGGAGAACCGGGGAGCTGTTTTTT. Translating gives CASSLGGRTGELFF.